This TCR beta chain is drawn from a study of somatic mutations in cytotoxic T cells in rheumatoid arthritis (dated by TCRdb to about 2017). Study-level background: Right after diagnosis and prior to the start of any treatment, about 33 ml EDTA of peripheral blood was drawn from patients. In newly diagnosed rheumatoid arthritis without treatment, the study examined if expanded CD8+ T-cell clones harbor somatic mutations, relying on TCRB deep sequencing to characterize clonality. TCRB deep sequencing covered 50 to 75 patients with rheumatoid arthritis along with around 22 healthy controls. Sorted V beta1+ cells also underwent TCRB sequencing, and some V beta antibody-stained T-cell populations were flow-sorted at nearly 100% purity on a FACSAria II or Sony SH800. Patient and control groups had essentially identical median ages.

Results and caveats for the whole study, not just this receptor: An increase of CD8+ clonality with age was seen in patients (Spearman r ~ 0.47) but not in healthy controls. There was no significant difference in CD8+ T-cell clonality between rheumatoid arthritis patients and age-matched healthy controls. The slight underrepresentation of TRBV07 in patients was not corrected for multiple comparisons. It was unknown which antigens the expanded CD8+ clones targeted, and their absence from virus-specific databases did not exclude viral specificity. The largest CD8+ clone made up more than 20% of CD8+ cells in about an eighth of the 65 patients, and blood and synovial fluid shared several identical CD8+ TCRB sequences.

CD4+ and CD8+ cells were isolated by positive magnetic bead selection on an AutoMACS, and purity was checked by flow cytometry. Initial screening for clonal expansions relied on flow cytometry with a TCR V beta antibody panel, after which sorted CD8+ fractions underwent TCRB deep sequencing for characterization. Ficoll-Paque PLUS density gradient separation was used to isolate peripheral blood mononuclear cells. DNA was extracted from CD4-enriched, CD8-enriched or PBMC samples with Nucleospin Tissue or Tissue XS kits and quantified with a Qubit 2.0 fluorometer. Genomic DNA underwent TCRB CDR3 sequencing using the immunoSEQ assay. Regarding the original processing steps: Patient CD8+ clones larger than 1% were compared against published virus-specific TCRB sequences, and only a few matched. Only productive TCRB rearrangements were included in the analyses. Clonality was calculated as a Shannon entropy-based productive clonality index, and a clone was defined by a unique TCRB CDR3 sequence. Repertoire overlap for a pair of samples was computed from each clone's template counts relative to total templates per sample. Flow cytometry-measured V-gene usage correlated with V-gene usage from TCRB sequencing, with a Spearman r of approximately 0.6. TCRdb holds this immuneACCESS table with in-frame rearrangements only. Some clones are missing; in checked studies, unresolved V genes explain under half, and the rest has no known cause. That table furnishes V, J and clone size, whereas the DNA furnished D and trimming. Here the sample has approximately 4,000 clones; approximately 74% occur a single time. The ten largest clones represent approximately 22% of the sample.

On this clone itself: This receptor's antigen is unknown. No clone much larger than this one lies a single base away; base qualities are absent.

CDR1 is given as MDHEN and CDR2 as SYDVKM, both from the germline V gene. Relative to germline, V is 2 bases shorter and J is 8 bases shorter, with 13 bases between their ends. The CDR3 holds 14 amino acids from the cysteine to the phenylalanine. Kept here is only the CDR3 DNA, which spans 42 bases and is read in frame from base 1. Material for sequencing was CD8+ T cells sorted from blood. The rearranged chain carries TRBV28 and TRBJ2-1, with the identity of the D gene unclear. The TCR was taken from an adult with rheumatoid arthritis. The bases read TGTGCCAGCAGTTTAGATGGGTTCCGGGATGAGCAGTTCTTC. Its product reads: CASSLDGFRDEQFF.